This TCR beta chain emerged from a study of CD8 T cells in ankylosing spondylitis. Broader study findings: A TCR beta motif of eight highly homologous variants appeared characteristic of ankylosing spondylitis blood. Some of the motif variants had earlier been found in reactive arthritis patients' fluid and blood. As reported, disease-linked clones showed significant enrichment in matched ankylosing spondylitis synovial fluid. Researchers report that disease-linked clones proved CD8+ and relatively rare in peripheral blood.

Comment on this clonotype: Its matching antigen is unknown.

In making TCR beta libraries, quantitative 5'-RACE with molecular barcodes was used. TCRdb ran MiXCR on the 5' RACE reads and lists one entry per CDR3 protein. This sample yields under 850,000 distinct CDR3 sequences, of which around 20% are seen a single time; about 20% belongs to the top ten. Source material: blood, either unsorted or a sorted T cell fraction (not recorded which). The TCR originated in a male donor with ankylosing spondylitis.

CDR3 amino acids: CASSFYGGDYNEQFF. CDR3 DNA sequence: TGTGCCAGCAGTTTTTACGGGGGCGACTACAATGAGCAGTTCTTC. The chain recombines TRBV12-3 or TRBV12-4 with TRBJ2-1; D tentatively reads TRBD1 or TRBD2 (6 bases each). V was shortened by 3 bases and J by 3 bases, with 12 bases between the two germline ends. This CDR3 contains 15 residues.